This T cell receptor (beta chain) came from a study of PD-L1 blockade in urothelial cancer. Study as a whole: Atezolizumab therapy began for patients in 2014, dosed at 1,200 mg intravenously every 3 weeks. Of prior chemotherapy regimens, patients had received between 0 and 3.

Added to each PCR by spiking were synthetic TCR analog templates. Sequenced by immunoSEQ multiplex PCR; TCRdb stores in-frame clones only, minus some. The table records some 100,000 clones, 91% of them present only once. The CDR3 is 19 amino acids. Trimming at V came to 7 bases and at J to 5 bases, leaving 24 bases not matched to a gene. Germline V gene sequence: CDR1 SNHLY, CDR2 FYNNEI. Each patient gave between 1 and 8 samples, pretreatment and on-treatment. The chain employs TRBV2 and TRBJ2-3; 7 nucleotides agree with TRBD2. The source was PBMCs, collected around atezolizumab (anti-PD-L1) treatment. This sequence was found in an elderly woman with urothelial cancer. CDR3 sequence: CASKRDYFYSSPVGDTQYF. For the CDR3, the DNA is TGTGCCAGCAAAAGGGACTATTTTTACTCATCTCCCGTAGGAGATACGCAGTATTTT. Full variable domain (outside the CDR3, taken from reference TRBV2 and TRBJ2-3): EPEVTQTPSHQVTQMGQEVILRCVPISNHLYFYWYRQILGQKVEFLVSFYNNEISEKSEIFDDQFSVERPDGSNFTLKIRSTKLEDSAMYFCASKRDYFYSSPVGDTQYFGPGTRLTVL.